One and the same sample provided the 9 T cell receptor beta chains below, sequenced in a study of technical replicates of blood from a few donors. Clones were sequenced by immunoSEQ multiplex PCR, and TCRdb holds only the in-frame ones, with some missing. The profile shows 72,000 or so clones, roughly 94% of them singletons. Material for sequencing was T cells isolated from PBMCs. The receptor set was obtained from a human donor in good health.

V usage is TRBV4-2 and J usage is TRBJ1-4; TRBD1 matches 7 bases. The CDR3 is made up of 16 amino acids. CDR1 and CDR2 from the germline V gene are LGHNA and YNFKEQ. With V trimmed by 4 bases and J by 5 bases, 10 bases remained unmatched. CDR3 amino acids: CASSRGLGRGNEKLFF. CDR3 DNA sequence: TGTGCCAGCAGCCGTGGACTGGGCAGGGGGAATGAAAAACTGTTTTTT.

This clone was counted once. This chain uses TRBV28 with TRBJ2-3; TRBD2 agrees at 7 bases. The CDR3 covers 15 residues. V dropped 5 bases and J dropped 0; count of bases not matched to a gene: 5. Germline CDR1 MDHEN, CDR2 SYDVKM. The CDR3 sequence: CASSPWGGSTDTQYF. CDR3 coding DNA: TGTGCCAGCAGTCCCTGGGGGGGGAGCACAGATACGCAGTATTTT.

This clone appeared a single time. V usage is TRBV19 and J usage is TRBJ2-1, with 7 nucleotides matching TRBD2. V lost 3 bases to trimming and J lost 2 bases; unmatched junction nucleotides: 1. The CDR3 is 14 residues long. Germline V gene data show CDR1 as LNHDA and CDR2 as SQIVND (reference sequence). The CDR3 here is CASSMGGAYNEQFF. In DNA form, the CDR3 reads TGTGCCAGTAGTATGGGGGGGGCCTACAATGAGCAGTTCTTC.

The gene calls are TRBV5-8 and TRBJ1-5; perhaps TRBD1 as D (5 bases). CDR1 and CDR2 (germline): SGHTS, YDEGEE. V was pared by 0 bases and J by 0 bases, with 19 bases between. The CDR3 has 19 residues. The CDR3 DNA sequence: TGTGCCAGCAGCTTGGGGGCTTACAGGAATCCCGGTAGCAATCAGCCCCAGCATTTT. Translating gives CASSLGAYRNPGSNQPQHF.

V is TRBV9 and J is TRBJ2-7; no clear D gene. The CDR3 is 13 residues long. Trimming took 0 bases from V and 4 from J, leaving 8 bases between them. Germline CDR1 SGDLS, CDR2 YYNGEE. CDR3 region: CASSVDPVYEQYF. The CDR3 DNA is TGTGCCAGCAGCGTAGACCCGGTTTACGAGCAGTACTTC.

A single count supports this clone. This rearrangement joins TRBV27 to TRBJ1-1; D is possibly TRBD1 (5 bases). The CDR3 length is 12 residues. The germline V gene has CDR1 MNHEY and CDR2 SMNVEV (reference sequence). V was clipped by 8 bases and J by 7 bases, with 14 bases between them. In DNA, the CDR3 is TGTGCCAGCGGTCGGGGGGGTAGTGAAGCTTTCTTT. Translating it yields CASGRGGSEAFF.

The chain recombines TRBV6-5 with TRBJ2-1; TRBD1 matches at 10 bases. Per the germline V gene, CDR1 is MNHEY and CDR2 is SVGAGI. The CDR3 covers 14 residues. V lost 6 bases to trimming and J lost 5 bases; unmatched junction nucleotides: 4. This chain's CDR3 is CASRTGTGDNEQFF. The CDR3 DNA follows: TGTGCCAGCAGGACCGGGACAGGGGACAATGAGCAGTTCTTC.

In DNA form, the CDR3 reads TGTGCCAGCAGCTTCGGGGGTGGCGGGGAGCTGTTTTTT. This encodes CASSFGGGGELFF. The V call is TRBV7-8, the J call TRBJ2-2; weak D call: TRBD2 (6 bases). The CDR3 contains 13 residues. V lost 3 bases to trimming and J lost 7 bases, with 9 bases between them. Germline CDR1 SGHVS, CDR2 FQNEAQ. The full variable domain, with the rest looked up from reference TRBV7-8 and TRBJ2-2, is GAGVSQSPRYKVAKRGQDVALRCDPISGHVSLFWYQQALGQGPEFLTYFQNEAQLDKSGLPSDRFFAERPEGSVSTLKIQRTQQEDSAVYLCASSFGGGGELFFGEGSRLTVL.

The chain uses TRBV30 and TRBJ1-1, with D possibly being TRBD1 (5 bases). This CDR3 contains 12 residues. The V gene lost 4 bases and the J gene lost 5 bases, with 11 bases spanning the gap. The germline V gene encodes CDR1 GTSNPN and CDR2 SVGIG (reference sequence). CDR3 protein: CAWKQGGTEAFF. DNA of the CDR3: TGTGCCTGGAAGCAGGGAGGGACTGAAGCTTTCTTT.